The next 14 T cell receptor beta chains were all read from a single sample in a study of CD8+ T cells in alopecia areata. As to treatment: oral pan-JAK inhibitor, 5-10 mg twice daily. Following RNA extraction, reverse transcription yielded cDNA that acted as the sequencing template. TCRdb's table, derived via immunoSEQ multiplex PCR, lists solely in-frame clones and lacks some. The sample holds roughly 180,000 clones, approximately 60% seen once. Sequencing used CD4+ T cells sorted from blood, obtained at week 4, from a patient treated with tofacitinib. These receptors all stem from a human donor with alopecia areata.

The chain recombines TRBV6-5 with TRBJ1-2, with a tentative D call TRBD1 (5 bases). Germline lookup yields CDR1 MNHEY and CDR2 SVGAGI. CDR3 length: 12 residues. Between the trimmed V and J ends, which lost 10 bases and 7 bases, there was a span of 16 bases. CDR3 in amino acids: CATWGFGGGYTF. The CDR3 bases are TGTGCCACCTGGGGGTTTGGCGGTGGCTACACCTTC.

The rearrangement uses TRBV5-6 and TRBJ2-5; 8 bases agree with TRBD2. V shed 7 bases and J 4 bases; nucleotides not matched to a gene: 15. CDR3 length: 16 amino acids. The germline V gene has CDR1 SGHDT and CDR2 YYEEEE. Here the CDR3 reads CASWGVQAGARETQYF. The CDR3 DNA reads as TGTGCCAGCTGGGGGGTACAAGCGGGGGCCCGAGAGACCCAGTACTTC.

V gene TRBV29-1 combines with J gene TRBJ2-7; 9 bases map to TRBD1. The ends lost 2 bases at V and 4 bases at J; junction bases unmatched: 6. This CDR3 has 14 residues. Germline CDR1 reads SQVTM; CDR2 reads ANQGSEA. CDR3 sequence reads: CSVESGTGIYEQYF. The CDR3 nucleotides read TGCAGCGTTGAATCCGGGACAGGGATATACGAGCAGTACTTC.

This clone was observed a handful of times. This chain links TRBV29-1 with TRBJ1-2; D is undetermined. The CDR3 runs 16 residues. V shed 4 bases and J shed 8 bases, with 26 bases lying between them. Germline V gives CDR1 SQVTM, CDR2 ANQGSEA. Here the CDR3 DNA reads TGCAGCGTTGCCCGTATTAGACACCCCGGAAGGGCAGGCTACACCTTC. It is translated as CSVARIRHPGRAGYTF.

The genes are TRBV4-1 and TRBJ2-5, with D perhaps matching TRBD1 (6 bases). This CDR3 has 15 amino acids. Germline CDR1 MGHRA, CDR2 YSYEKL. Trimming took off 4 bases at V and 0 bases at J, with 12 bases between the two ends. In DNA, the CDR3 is TGCGCCAGCAGCCCCTACCGGGACAACCAAGAGACCCAGTACTTC. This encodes CASSPYRDNQETQYF.

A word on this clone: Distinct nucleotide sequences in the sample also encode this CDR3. The CDR3 region is CASSVADTQYF. The CDR3 nucleotides are TGTGCCAGCAGCGTAGCAGATACGCAGTATTTT. The rearrangement joins TRBV9 to TRBJ2-3; no firm D call. CDR3 size: 11 residues. The V and J ends lost 0 bases and 4 bases respectively, with 0 bases between them. Germline values: CDR1 SGDLS, CDR2 YYNGEE.

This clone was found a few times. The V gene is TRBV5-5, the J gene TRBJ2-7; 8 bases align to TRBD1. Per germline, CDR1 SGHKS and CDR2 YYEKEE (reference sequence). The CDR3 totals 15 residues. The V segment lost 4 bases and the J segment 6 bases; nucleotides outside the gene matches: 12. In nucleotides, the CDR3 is TGTGCCAGCAGCCCCCTGGACAGGGTGTATGGCGAGCAGTACTTC. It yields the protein CASSPLDRVYGEQYF.

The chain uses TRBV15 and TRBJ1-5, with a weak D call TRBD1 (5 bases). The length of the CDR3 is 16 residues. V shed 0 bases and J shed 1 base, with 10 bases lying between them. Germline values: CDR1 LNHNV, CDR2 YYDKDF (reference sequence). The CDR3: CATSRDNGGSNQPQHF. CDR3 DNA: TGTGCCACCAGCAGAGATAACGGGGGGAGCAATCAGCCCCAGCATTTT.

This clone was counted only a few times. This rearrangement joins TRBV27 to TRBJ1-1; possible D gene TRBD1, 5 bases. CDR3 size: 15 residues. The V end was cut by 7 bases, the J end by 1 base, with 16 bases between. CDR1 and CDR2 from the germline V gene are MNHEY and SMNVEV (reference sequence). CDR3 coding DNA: TGTGCCAGCAACCCTACGCGGGGGACGAACACTGAAGCTTTCTTT. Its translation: CASNPTRGTNTEAFF.

The CDR3: CAWSGVGGHTGELFF. The CDR3 bases are TGTGCCTGGAGTGGTGTCGGGGGTCACACCGGGGAGCTGTTTTTT. The chain recombines TRBV30 with TRBJ2-2; D possibly corresponds to TRBD2 (6 bases). The V end was cut by 1 base, the J end by 3 bases, with 12 bases between. Germline V gives CDR1 GTSNPN, CDR2 SVGIG (reference sequence). The CDR3 runs 15 residues.

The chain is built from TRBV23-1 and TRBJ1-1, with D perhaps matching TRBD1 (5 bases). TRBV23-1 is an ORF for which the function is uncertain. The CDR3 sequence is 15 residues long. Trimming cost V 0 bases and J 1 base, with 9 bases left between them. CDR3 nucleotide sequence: TGCGCCAGCAGTCAATCGGGGCGGGGGAACACTGAAGCTTTCTTT. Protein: CASSQSGRGNTEAFF.

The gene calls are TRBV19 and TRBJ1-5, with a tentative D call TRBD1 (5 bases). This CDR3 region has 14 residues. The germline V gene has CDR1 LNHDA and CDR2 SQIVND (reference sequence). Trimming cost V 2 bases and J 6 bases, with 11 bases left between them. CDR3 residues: CASSISGGGQPQHF. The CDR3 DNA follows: TGTGCCAGTAGTATATCCGGGGGTGGTCAGCCCCAGCATTTT. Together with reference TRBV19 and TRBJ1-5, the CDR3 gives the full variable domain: DGGITQSPKYLFRKEGQNVTLSCEQNLNHDAMYWYRQDPGQGLRLIYYSQIVNDFQKGDIAEGYSVSREKKESFPLTVTSAQKNPTAFYLCASSISGGGQPQHFGDGTRLSIL.

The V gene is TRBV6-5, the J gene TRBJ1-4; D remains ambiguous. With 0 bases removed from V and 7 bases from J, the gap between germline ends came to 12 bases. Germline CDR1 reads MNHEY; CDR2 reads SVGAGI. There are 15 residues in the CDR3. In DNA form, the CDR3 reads TGTGCCAGCAGTTACTCGTGGACCGGAGGTGAAAAACTGTTTTTT. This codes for CASSYSWTGGEKLFF.

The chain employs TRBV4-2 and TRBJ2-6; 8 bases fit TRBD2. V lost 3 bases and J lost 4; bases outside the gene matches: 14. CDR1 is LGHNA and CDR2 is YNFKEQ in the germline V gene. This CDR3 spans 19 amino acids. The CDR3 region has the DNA TGTGCCAGCAGCCATCCGTACCGGGGGGGCCTGGCCGGGGCCAACGTCCTGACTTTC. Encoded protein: CASSHPYRGGLAGANVLTF.